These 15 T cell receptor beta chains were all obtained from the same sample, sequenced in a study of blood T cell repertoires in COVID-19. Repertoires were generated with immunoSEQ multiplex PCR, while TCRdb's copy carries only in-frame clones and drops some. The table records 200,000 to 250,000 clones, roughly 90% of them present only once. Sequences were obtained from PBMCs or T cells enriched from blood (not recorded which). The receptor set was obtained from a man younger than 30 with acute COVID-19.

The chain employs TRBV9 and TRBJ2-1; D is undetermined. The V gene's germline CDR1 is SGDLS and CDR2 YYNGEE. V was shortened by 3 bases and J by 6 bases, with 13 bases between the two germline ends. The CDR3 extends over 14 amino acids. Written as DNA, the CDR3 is TGTGCCAGCAGCGGCTTCTTAGCTAGCAATGAGCAGTTCTTC. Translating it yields CASSGFLASNEQFF. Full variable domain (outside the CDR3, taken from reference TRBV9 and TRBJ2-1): DSGVTQTPKHLITATGQRVTLRCSPRSGDLSVYWYQQSLDQGLQFLIQYYNGEERAKGNILERFSAQQFPDLHSELNLSSLELGDSALYFCASSGFLASNEQFFGPGTRLTVL.

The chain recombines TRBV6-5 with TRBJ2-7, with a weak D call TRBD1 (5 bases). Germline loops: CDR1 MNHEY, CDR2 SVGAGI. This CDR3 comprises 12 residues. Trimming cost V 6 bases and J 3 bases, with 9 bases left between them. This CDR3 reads CASSQGYYEQYF. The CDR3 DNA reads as TGTGCCAGCAGCCAGGGCTACTACGAGCAGTACTTC.

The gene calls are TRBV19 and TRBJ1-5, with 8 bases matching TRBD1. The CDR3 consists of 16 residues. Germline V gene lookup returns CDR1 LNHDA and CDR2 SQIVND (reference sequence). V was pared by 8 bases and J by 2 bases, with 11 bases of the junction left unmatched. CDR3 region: CASLDADRGGNQPQHF. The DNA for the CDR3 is TGTGCCAGTTTGGACGCAGACAGGGGTGGCAATCAGCCCCAGCATTTT.

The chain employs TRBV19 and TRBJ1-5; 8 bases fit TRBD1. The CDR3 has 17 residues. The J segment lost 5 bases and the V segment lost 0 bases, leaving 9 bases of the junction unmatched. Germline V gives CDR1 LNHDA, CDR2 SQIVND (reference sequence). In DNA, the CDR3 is TGTGCCAGTAGTATAGATTACGACAGGGGATGGGATCAGCCCCAGCATTTT. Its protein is CASSIDYDRGWDQPQHF.

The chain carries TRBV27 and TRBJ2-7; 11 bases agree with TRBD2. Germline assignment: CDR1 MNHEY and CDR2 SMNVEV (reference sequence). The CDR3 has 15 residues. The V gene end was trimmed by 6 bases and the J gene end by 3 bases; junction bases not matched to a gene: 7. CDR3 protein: CASRTSSGRFYEQYF. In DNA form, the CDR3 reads TGTGCCAGCAGAACTTCTAGCGGGAGGTTCTACGAGCAGTACTTC.

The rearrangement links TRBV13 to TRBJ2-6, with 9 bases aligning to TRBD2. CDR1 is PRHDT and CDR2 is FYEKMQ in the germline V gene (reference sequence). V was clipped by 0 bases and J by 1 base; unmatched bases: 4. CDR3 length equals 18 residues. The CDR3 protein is CASSLGLAGISGANVLTF. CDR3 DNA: TGTGCCAGCAGCTTAGGGCTAGCGGGAATATCTGGGGCCAACGTCCTGACTTTC.

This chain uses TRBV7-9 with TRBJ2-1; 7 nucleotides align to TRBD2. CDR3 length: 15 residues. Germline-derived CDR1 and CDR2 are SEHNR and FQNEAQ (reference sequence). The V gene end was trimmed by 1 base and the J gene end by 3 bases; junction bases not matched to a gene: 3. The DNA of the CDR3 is TGTGCCAGCAGCTTAGGGCTAGCGGACTACAATGAGCAGTTCTTC. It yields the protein CASSLGLADYNEQFF.

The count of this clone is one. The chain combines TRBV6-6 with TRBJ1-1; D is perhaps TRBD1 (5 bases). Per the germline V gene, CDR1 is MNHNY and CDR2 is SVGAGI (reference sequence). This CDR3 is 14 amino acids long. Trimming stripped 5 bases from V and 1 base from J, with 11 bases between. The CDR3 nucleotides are TGTGCCAGCAGTCCGACGGGGGAGAACACTGAAGCTTTCTTT. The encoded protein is CASSPTGENTEAFF.

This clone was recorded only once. The CDR3 region is CASSQVADRQETQYF. The DNA of the CDR3 is TGTGCCAGCAGCCAAGTAGCCGATCGTCAAGAGACCCAGTACTTC. The V gene is TRBV4-2, the J gene TRBJ2-5; D not certain. V lost 1 base and J lost 2, with 11 bases in between. Germline V gene lookup returns CDR1 LGHNA and CDR2 YNFKEQ. The CDR3 length is 15 residues.

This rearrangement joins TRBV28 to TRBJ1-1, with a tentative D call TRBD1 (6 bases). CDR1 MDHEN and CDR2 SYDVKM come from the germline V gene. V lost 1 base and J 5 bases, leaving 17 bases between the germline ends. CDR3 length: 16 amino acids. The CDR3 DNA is TGTGCCAGCAGTTTATTGAGGGGGGGACTAGAGACTGAAGCTTTCTTT. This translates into CASSLLRGGLETEAFF.

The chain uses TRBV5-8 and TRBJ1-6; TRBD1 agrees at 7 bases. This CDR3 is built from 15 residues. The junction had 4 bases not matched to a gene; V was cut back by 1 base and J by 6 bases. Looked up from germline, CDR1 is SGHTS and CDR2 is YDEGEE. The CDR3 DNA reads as TGTGCCAGCAGCTTGACAGGGGTTCTTAATTCACCCCTCCACTTT. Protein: CASSLTGVLNSPLHF. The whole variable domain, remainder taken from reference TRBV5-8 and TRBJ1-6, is EAGVTQSPTHLIKTRGQQATLRCSPISGHTSVYWYQQALGLGLQFLLWYDEGEERNRGNFPPRFSGRQFPNYSSELNVNALELEDSALYLCASSLTGVLNSPLHFGNGTRLTVT.

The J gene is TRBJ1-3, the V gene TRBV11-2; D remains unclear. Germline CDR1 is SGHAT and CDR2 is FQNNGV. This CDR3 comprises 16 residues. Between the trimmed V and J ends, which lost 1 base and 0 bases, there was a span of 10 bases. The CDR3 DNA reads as TGTGCCAGCAGCTTAGTGCCGGGGATCTCTGGAAACACCATATATTTT. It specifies CASSLVPGISGNTIYF.

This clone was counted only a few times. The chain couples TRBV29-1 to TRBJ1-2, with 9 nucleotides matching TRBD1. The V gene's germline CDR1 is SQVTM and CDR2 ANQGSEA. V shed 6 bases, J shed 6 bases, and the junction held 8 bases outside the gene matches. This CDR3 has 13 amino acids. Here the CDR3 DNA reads TGCAGCGTCGGCACAGGGGGCGGCGATGGCTACACCTTC. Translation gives CSVGTGGGDGYTF.

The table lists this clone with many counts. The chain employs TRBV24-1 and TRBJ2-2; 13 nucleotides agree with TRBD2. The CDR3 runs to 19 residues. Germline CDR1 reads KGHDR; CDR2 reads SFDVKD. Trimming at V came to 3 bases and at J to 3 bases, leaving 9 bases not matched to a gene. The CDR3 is CATSDTGTSGTRDTGELFF. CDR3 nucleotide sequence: TGTGCCACCAGTGATACCGGGACTAGCGGGACCCGAGACACCGGGGAGCTGTTTTTT.

CDR3 sequence (DNA): TGTGCCAGCTCCGGACAGCCCCAAGAGACCCAGTACTTC. Translating gives CASSGQPQETQYF. The chain couples TRBV12-3 or TRBV12-4 to TRBJ2-5; perhaps TRBD1 as D (6 bases). The CDR3 extends over 13 amino acids. V was shortened by 8 bases and J by 1 base, with 11 bases between the two germline ends.